This T cell receptor beta chain appears in the sequencing data of a study of CD8 T cells in ankylosing spondylitis. Study findings and constraints: A TCR beta motif of several highly homologous variants seemed to mark ankylosing spondylitis blood. Relatively scarce in peripheral blood, disease-linked clones were CD8+.

In TCRdb, the 5' RACE reads were re-called with MiXCR into one record per CDR3 protein. The sample records under 300,000 distinct CDR3 sequences, roughly a tenth being singletons. Ten or more counts support this clonotype. The antigen is undetermined. V was trimmed by 0 bases and J by 3 bases, leaving 11 bases between them. The germline V gene has CDR1 LGHDT and CDR2 YNNKEL (reference sequence). There are 15 residues in the CDR3. The J gene is TRBJ1-1, the V gene TRBV3-1; D remains unclear. This TCR was sampled from a male donor with ankylosing spondylitis or in good health (not recorded which). Sequenced material: blood, either unsorted or a sorted T cell fraction (not recorded which). The CDR3 sequence: CASSQEGTGDTEAFF. The CDR3 nucleotides are TGTGCCAGCAGCCAAGAAGGAACCGGCGACACTGAAGCTTTCTTT.